The 14 T cell receptor beta chains below come from one sample, sequenced in a study of radiation and T cells in renal cell carcinoma. Time point given: blood 4 weeks post-SBRT, at nephrectomy. Treatment denoted: 15 Gy SBRT to primary tumor, nephrectomy 4 weeks later. TCRdb's table, derived via immunoSEQ multiplex PCR, lists solely in-frame clones and lacks some. The sample consists of roughly 64,000 clones, more than 60% of them appearing once. Here the sequenced sample was blood, taken from a patient whose treatment included radiotherapy and nephrectomy. The receptor source for this set is a man aged 60 to 75 with renal cell carcinoma.

The chain is built from TRBV19 and TRBJ1-1; D call uncertain. V was trimmed by 9 bases and J by 1 base, leaving 9 bases between them. The germline V gene encodes CDR1 LNHDA and CDR2 SQIVND (reference sequence). The CDR3 length is 12 residues. CDR3 amino acids: CASGRWNTEAFF. The DNA for the CDR3 is TGTGCCAGCGGACGATGGAACACTGAAGCTTTCTTT. Complete variable domain (other parts from reference TRBV19 and TRBJ1-1): DGGITQSPKYLFRKEGQNVTLSCEQNLNHDAMYWYRQDPGQGLRLIYYSQIVNDFQKGDIAEGYSVSREKKESFPLTVTSAQKNPTAFYLCASGRWNTEAFFGQGTRLTVV.

V gene TRBV11-2 combines with J gene TRBJ2-3, with TRBD2 as a possible D gene (6 bases). V gave up 5 bases and J gave up 4 bases, with 13 bases separating them. CDR1 is SGHAT and CDR2 is FQNNGV in the germline V gene. The CDR3 runs 14 residues. In nucleotides, the CDR3 is TGTGCCAGCAGCCCCGGGGGTGGGCCAGATACGCAGTATTTT. Translating gives CASSPGGGPDTQYF.

The chain combines TRBV11-3 with TRBJ1-2; TRBD1 might be the D (5 bases). From germline, CDR1 is SGHNT and CDR2 YENEEA. The CDR3 consists of 13 residues. V lost 3 bases to trimming and J lost 8 bases, with 13 bases between them. CDR3 DNA sequence: TGTGCCAGCAGCTTCGGTAAGGGGAACGGCTACACCTTC. Protein sequence: CASSFGKGNGYTF. The full variable domain, completed using reference TRBV11-3 and TRBJ1-2, is EAGVVQSPRYKIIEKKQPVAFWCNPISGHNTLYWYLQNLGQGPELLIRYENEEAVDDSQLPKDRFSAERLKGVDSTLKIQPAELGDSAVYLCASSFGKGNGYTFGSGTRLTVV.

The chain couples TRBV7-9 to TRBJ2-2; D could derive from TRBD1 or TRBD2 (5 bases each). CDR1 is SEHNR and CDR2 is FQNEAQ in the germline V gene (reference sequence). This CDR3 region has 17 residues. V dropped 5 bases and J dropped 6 bases, with 22 bases sitting between them. CDR3 region: CASSRGEIQLGPGELFF. CDR3 bases: TGTGCCAGCAGCCGAGGGGAGATTCAACTTGGGCCCGGGGAGCTGTTTTTT.

The chain uses TRBV10-3 and TRBJ1-1, with D maybe TRBD1 (5 bases). Between the trimmed V and J ends, which lost 7 bases and 3 bases, there was a span of 9 bases. Germline assignment: CDR1 ENHRY and CDR2 SYGVKD. The CDR3 is made up of 12 amino acids. CDR3 nucleotides: TGTGCCATCAACCAGGGCGACACTGAAGCTTTCTTT. Protein product: CAINQGDTEAFF.

The rearrangement joins TRBV2 to TRBJ1-2; D might be TRBD1 (6 bases). The CDR3 has 13 amino acids. Trimming cost V 3 bases and J 6 bases, with 11 bases left between them. Germline values: CDR1 SNHLY, CDR2 FYNNEI. The CDR3 region has the DNA TGTGCCAGCAGTGACAGGGGAGGAGATGGCTACACCTTC. Residues: CASSDRGGDGYTF.

The gene calls are TRBV4-2 and TRBJ2-5; TRBD1 matches at 7 bases. Trimming cost V 6 bases and J 5 bases; bases outside gene matches: 6. Germline-derived CDR1 and CDR2 are LGHNA and YNFKEQ. The CDR3 totals 13 residues. In DNA, the CDR3 is TGTGCCAGCAGACCAGGGGGATTGGAGACCCAGTACTTC. Its translation: CASRPGGLETQYF.

The V gene is TRBV7-2, the J gene TRBJ1-1; D is uncertain. V shed 5 bases and J shed 5 bases, with 9 bases lying between them. Germline V gene sequence: CDR1 SGHTA, CDR2 FQGNSA. The CDR3 consists of 12 residues. CDR3 sequence reads: CASSPGLTEAFF. The CDR3 nucleotides read TGTGCCAGCAGCCCCGGACTAACTGAAGCTTTCTTT.

V usage is TRBV6-5 and J usage is TRBJ1-6; D not certain. The germline CDR1 and CDR2 sequences are MNHEY and SVGAGI. The CDR3 loop spans 12 amino acids. V lost 6 bases, J lost 7 bases, and 7 bases lay in between. The CDR3: CASRPVNSPLHF. As DNA, the CDR3 is TGTGCCAGCAGACCCGTAAATTCACCCCTCCACTTT.

Comments on this clone: Since a much larger clone is just one base distant, this may be a read error. The identical CDR3 is also encoded by other nucleotide sequences in the sample. J is TRBJ1-5 and V is TRBV4-2; D call uncertain. Germline loops: CDR1 LGHNA, CDR2 YNFKEQ. This CDR3 spans 12 amino acids. The CDR3 coding sequence is TGTGCCAGTAGCCAAGGAGTGGGGCCCCAGCATTTT. Translated: CASSQGVGPQHF.

The chain couples TRBV6-1 to TRBJ2-1, with 12 positions matching TRBD2. Germline CDR1 reads MNHNS; CDR2 reads SASEGT. This CDR3 is built from 17 residues. V trimming: 4 bases; J trimming: 4 bases; junction bases outside the gene matches: 8. CDR3 nucleotide sequence: TGTGCCAGCAGTGTTCTAGCGGGAGGGCCAGGGTACAATGAGCAGTTCTTC. Protein product: CASSVLAGGPGYNEQFF.

The CDR3 region has the DNA TGTGCCAGCAGTGACTCGCGGGTTCTTGGTAATGAGCAGTTCTTC. Its translation: CASSDSRVLGNEQFF. The gene calls are TRBV6-4 and TRBJ2-1; D is possibly TRBD2 (5 bases). The germline gives CDR1 MRHNA, CDR2 SNTAGT. The CDR3 is made up of 15 amino acids. Between the trimmed V and J ends, which lost 0 bases and 7 bases, there was a span of 13 bases.

The rearrangement links TRBV19 to TRBJ2-7, with D unclear. This CDR3 spans 13 amino acids. Germline V gives CDR1 LNHDA, CDR2 SQIVND (reference sequence). The V end was cut by 1 base, the J end by 4 bases, with 8 bases between. The CDR3 here is CASSIGEGYEQYV. The CDR3 nucleotides are TGTGCCAGTAGTATAGGCGAAGGGTACGAGCAGTACGTC.

The chain recombines TRBV4-1 with TRBJ2-3; 9 bases fit TRBD1. The length of the CDR3 is 16 residues. The germline CDR1 and CDR2 sequences are MGHRA and YSYEKL. V shed 6 bases, J shed 1 base, and the junction held 8 bases outside the gene matches. CDR3 region: CASRVDRGFGTDTQYF. CDR3 DNA sequence: TGCGCCAGCAGGGTCGACAGGGGGTTTGGCACAGATACGCAGTATTTT.